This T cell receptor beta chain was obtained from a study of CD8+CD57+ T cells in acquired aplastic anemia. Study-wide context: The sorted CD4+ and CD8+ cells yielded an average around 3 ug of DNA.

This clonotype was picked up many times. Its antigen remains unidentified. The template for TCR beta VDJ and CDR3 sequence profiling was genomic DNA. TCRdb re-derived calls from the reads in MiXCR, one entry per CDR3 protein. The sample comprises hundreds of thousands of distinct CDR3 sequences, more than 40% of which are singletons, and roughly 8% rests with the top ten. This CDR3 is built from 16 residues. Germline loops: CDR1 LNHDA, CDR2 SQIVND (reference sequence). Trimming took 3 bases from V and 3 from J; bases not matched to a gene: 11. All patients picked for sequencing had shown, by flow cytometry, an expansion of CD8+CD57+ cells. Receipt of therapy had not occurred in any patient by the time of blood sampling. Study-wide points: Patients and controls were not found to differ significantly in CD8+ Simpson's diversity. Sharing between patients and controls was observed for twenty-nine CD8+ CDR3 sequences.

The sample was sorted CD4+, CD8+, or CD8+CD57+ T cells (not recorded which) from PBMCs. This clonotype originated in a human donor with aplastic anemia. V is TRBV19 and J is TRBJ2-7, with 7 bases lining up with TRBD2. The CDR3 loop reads CASSMGGDYGSYEQYF. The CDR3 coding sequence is TGTGCCAGTAGTATGGGTGGGGACTACGGGAGCTACGAGCAGTACTTC. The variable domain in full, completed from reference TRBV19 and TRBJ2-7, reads DGGITQSPKYLFRKEGQNVTLSCEQNLNHDAMYWYRQDPGQGLRLIYYSQIVNDFQKGDIAEGYSVSREKKESFPLTVTSAQKNPTAFYLCASSMGGDYGSYEQYFGPGTRLTVT.